The TCR beta chain under discussion was sequenced for a study of radiotherapy plus CTLA-4 blockade in lung cancer. Across the study: Among patients, under 20% showed objective responses, and approximately 30% had disease control.

Some clones are missing from TCRdb's copy, which holds only in-frame ones; the method was immunoSEQ multiplex PCR. Among 30,000 to 35,000 clones listed, roughly 71% were seen once. Germline lookup yields CDR1 MDHEN and CDR2 SYDVKM. Trimming cost V 8 bases and J 2 bases, with 12 bases left between them. This CDR3 is 13 amino acids long. Focal radiation plus CTLA-4 blockade with ipilimumab was administered to patients who had chemo-refractory metastatic non-small-cell lung cancer. Here the sequenced sample was peripheral blood, taken from a patient treated with radiotherapy plus ipilimumab. This TCR came from a human donor with non-small cell lung cancer who had stable disease on radiotherapy plus ipilimumab. The chain combines TRBV28 with TRBJ1-1, with a tentative D call TRBD1 (6 bases). As DNA, the CDR3 is TGTGCCAGCTGGACAGCGCTTAACACTGAAGCTTTCTTT. This codes for CASWTALNTEAFF.